Detailed here is one T cell receptor beta chain. The antigen it recognizes is unknown. One base away there is no much larger clone; base qualities are not given. The CDR3 runs 14 residues from the cysteine to the phenylalanine. CDR3 DNA is the only sequence kept; it has 42 bases, read in frame from the first base. The junction carries 12 bases between V and J, which are trimmed by 3 bases and 3 bases respectively. Per the germline V gene (reference sequence), DFQATT is the CDR1 and SNEGSKA is the CDR2. None of the patients had been given any treatment before thyroid surgery. Patient clinical samples collected from about 2011 to 2018 were retrospectively analysed using T-cell receptor beta sequencing. This sample stems from a study of metastatic and nonmetastatic thyroid tumors (dated by TCRdb to 2019 to 2021). For context, the study as a whole: The researchers compared repertoires between peripheral blood samples and tumor or nodule tissue samples from patients with malignant or benign thyroid disease.

On the study overall, not on this receptor specifically: TCR beta diversity was reported as significantly higher in malignant tumors than in benign nodules, in both blood and tumor samples.

Library construction relied on PCR. Sequencing instrument: Illumina HiSeq 4000. High-throughput sequencing was used to profile the CDR3 region of the TCR beta-chain in every patient. In the authors' own workflow: A classifier to discriminate distant-metastatic papillary thyroid cancer patients was built from CDR3 differences across clinicopathological groups. To measure repertoire diversity the researchers used the Shannon index, while the Morisita-Horn index served to gauge how similar the tumor and blood repertoires were. The public reads were reanalyzed by TCRdb: fastp trimming at Q25, MiXCR alignment, in-frame beta chains only. The V and J calls, along with clone size, are taken from TCRdb and not from the paper's own processing. For this sample there are about 32,000 clones; roughly 25% appear just once. Together, the top ten hold over 8.5% of the sample.

What was sequenced was blood. The source is a female donor with papillary thyroid cancer or a benign thyroid nodule (not recorded which). Some clones in this sample may be carry-over from other donors' samples. The chain was built from TRBV20-1 and TRBJ2-1; 6 matching bases give a weak D call of TRBD2. The DNA reads as follows: TGCAGTGCTAGGGGGGGTGAGGGCTACAATGAGCAGTTCTTC. This gives the protein CSARGGEGYNEQFF.